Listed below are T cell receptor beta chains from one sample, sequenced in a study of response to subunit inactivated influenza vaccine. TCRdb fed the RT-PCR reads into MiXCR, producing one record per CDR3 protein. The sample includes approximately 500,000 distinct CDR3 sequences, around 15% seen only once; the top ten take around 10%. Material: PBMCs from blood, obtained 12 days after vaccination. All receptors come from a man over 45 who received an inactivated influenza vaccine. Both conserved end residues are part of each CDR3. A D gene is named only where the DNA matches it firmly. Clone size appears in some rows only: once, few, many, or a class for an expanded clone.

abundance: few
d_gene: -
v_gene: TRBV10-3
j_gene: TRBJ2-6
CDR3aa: CAISESLAGDVSGANVLTF
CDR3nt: TGTGCCATCAGTGAGTCCCTAGCAGGGGATGTCTCTGGGGCCAACGTCCTGACTTTC

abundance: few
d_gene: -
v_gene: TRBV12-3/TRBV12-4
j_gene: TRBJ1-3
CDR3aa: CASSLWAGDSGNTIYF
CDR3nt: TGTGCCAGCAGTTTATGGGCAGGGGACTCTGGAAACACCATATATTTT

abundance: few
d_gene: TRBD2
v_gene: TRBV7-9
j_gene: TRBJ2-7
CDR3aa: CASSSGLADYEQYF
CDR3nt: TGTGCCAGCAGCTCGGGACTAGCAGACTACGAGCAGTACTTC

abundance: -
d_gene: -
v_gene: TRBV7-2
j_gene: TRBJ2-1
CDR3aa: CASSLDGVSYNEQFF
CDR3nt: TGTGCCAGCAGCTTAGACGGGGTATCATACAATGAGCAGTTCTTC

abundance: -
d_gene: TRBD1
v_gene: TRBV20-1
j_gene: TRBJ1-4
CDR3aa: CSARGEQGALIEKLFF
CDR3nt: TGCAGTGCTAGAGGGGAACAGGGGGCGCTGATTGAAAAACTGTTTTTT

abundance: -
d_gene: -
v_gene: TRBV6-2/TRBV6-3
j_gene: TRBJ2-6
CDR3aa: CASSYLTASSGANVLTF
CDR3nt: TGTGCCAGCAGTTACTTGACAGCTAGCTCTGGGGCCAACGTCCTGACTTTC

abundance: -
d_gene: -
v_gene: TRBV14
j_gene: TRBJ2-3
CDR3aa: CASSQAELTRPTDTQYF
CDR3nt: TGTGCCAGCAGCCAAGCAGAACTCACACGACCCACAGATACGCAGTATTTT

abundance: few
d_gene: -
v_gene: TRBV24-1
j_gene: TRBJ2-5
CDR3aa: CATSAAGTQYF
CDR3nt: TGTGCCACCAGTGCGGCGGGGACCCAGTACTTC

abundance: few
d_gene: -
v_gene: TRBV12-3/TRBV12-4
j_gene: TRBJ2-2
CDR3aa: CASSFLRDTGELFF
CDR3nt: TGTGCCAGCAGTTTCCTCCGGGACACCGGGGAGCTGTTTTTT

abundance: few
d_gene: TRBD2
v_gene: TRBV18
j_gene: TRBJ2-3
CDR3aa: CASSSRLAGDTDTQYF
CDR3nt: TGTGCCAGCTCATCAAGACTAGCGGGTGACACAGATACGCAGTATTTT

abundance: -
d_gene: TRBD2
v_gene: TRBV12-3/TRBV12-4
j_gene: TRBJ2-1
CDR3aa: CASSPRLAGWDEQFF
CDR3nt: TGTGCCAGCAGTCCAAGACTAGCAGGTTGGGACGAGCAGTTCTTC

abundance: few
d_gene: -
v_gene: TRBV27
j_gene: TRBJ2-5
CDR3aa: CASRTTGTTQETQYF
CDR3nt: TGTGCCAGCAGAACTACCGGGACAACACAAGAGACCCAGTACTTC

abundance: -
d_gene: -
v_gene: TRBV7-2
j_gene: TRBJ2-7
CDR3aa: CASSTSVYEQYF
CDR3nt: TGTGCCAGCAGCACCAGCGTCTACGAGCAGTACTTC

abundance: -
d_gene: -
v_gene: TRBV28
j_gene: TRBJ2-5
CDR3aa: CASSPPVGETQYF
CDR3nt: TGTGCCAGCAGTCCCCCTGTCGGAGAGACCCAGTACTTC

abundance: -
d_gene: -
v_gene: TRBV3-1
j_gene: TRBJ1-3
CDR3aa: CASSRGQGGNTIYF
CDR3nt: TGTGCCAGCAGCCGCGGCCAGGGCGGAAACACCATATATTTT

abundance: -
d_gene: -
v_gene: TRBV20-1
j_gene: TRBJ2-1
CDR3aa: CSASRGVNEQFF
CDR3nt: TGCAGTGCTAGCAGGGGCGTGAATGAGCAGTTCTTC

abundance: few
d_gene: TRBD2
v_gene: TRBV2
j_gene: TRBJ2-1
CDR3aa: CASSPASGGNEQFF
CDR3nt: TGTGCCAGCAGTCCCGCTAGCGGGGGGAATGAGCAGTTCTTC

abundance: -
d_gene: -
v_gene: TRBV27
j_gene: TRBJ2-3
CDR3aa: CASSDSPPGTDTQYF
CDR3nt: TGTGCCAGCAGTGATTCGCCCCCGGGCACAGATACGCAGTATTTT

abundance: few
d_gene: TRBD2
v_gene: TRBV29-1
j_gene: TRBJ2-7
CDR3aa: CSVETNSGRSSEQYF
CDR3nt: TGCAGCGTTGAAACAAATAGCGGGCGGTCCTCCGAGCAGTACTTC

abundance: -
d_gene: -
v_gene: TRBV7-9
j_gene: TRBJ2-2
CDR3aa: CASSKTGAGELFF
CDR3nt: TGTGCCAGCAGCAAAACCGGTGCCGGGGAGCTGTTTTTT

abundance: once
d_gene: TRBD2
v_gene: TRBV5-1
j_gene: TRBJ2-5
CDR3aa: CASSLLGGRGETQYF
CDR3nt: TGCGCCAGCAGCTTGTTGGGCGGGAGAGGAGAGACCCAGTACTTC

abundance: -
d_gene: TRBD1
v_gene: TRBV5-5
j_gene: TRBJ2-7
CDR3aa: CASSSPGTGAAYEQYF
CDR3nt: TGTGCCAGCAGTAGCCCGGGGACAGGGGCGGCCTACGAGCAGTACTTC

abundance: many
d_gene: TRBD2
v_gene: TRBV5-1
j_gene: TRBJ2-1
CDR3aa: CASSFSLAAYNEQFF
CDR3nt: TGCGCCAGCAGCTTTTCACTAGCGGCCTACAATGAGCAGTTCTTC

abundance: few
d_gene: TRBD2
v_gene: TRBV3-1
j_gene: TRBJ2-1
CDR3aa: CASSRGPGLANYNEQFF
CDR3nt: TGTGCCAGCAGCCGCGGACCGGGACTAGCTAACTACAATGAGCAGTTCTTC

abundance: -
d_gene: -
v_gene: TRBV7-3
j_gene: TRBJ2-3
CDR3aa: CASRGGPTDTQYF
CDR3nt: TGTGCCAGCAGAGGAGGGCCGACAGATACGCAGTATTTT

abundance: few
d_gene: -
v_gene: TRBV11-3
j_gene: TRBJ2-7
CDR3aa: CASSLRTGDRAYEQYF
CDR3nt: TGTGCCAGCAGCTTACGAACCGGGGACCGCGCCTACGAGCAGTACTTC

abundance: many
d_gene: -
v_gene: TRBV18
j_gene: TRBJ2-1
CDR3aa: CASSPGEGQFF
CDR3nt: TGTGCCAGCTCCCCAGGGGAGGGGCAGTTCTTC

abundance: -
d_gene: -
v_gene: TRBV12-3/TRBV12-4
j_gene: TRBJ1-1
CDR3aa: CASSSQRRAFF
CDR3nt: TGTGCCAGCAGTTCTCAACGGAGAGCTTTCTTT

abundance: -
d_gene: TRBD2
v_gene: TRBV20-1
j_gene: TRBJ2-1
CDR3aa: CSARDPWREGGNEQFF
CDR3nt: TGCAGTGCTAGAGATCCCTGGCGGGAGGGTGGCAATGAGCAGTTCTTC

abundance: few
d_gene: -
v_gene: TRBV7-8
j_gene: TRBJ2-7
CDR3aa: CASSFGIGGEQYF
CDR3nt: TGTGCCAGCAGCTTCGGTATCGGCGGGGAGCAGTACTTC

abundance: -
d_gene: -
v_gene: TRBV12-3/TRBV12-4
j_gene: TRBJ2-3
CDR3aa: CAGGRSTDTQYF
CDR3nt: TGTGCCGGGGGGAGGAGCACAGATACGCAGTATTTT

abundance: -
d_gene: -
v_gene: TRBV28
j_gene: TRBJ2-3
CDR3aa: CATDGLSVDTQYF
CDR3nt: TGTGCCACCGATGGACTATCTGTGGATACGCAGTATTTT

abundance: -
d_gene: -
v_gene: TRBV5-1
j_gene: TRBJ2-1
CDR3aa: CASSLLGSVRGNEQFF
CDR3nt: TGCGCCAGCAGCTTGCTAGGGAGTGTCCGGGGCAATGAGCAGTTCTTC

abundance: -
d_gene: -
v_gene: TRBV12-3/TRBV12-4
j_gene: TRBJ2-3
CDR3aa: CASSPTRGEGTDTQYF
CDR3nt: TGTGCCAGCAGTCCCACGAGAGGAGAGGGCACAGATACGCAGTATTTT

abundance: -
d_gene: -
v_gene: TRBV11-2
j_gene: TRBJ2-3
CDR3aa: CASSLFGGLPGNTQYF
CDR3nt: TGTGCCAGCAGCTTATTCGGGGGACTCCCGGGGAATACGCAGTATTTT

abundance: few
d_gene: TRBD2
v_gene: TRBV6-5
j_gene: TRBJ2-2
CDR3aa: CASSYLTSDNTGELFF
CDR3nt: TGTGCCAGCAGTTACCTAACTAGCGACAACACCGGGGAGCTGTTTTTT

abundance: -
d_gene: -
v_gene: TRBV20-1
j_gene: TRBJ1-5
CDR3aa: CSARDNRQPQHF
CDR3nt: TGCAGTGCTAGAGATAATAGACAGCCCCAGCATTTT

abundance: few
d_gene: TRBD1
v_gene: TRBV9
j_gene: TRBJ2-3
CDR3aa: CASSVVSDRAPDTQYF
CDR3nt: TGTGCCAGCAGCGTAGTGTCGGACAGGGCCCCAGATACGCAGTATTTT

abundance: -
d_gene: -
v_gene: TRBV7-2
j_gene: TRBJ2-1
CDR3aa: CASSLSRANEQFF
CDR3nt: TGTGCCAGCAGCTTGTCCAGGGCGAATGAGCAGTTCTTC

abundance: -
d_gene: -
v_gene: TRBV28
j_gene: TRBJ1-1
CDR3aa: CASTHPRSTEAFF
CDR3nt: TGTGCCAGCACCCACCCCCGCAGCACTGAAGCTTTCTTT

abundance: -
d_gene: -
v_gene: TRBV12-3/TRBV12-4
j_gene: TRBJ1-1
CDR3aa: CASSLAGGHTEAFF
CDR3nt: TGTGCCAGCAGTTTAGCGGGGGGGCACACTGAAGCTTTCTTT